A selection of T cell receptor beta chains follows, all from one sample in a study of identifying expanded T cells in peripheral blood. The repertoire was sequenced with immunoSEQ multiplex PCR; TCRdb's copy has only in-frame clones and lacks some. This repertoire shows under 95,000 clones, 75% to 90% found once; its top ten account for roughly 2.8%. Sequenced: blood. These receptors came from a person aged 18 to 75 in good health. CDR3s include the opening cysteine and the closing phenylalanine or tryptophan. A D gene is named only where the DNA matches it firmly. Not all rows give a size; the values are once, few, many and, for expanded clones, a class.

V gene,J gene,D gene,clone size,CDR3 protein,CDR3 DNA
TRBV5-4,TRBJ2-7,TRBD2,-,CASSRGSPQHYEQYF,TGTGCCAGCAGCCGCGGGAGTCCTCAACATTACGAGCAGTACTTC
TRBV18,TRBJ2-1,-,-,CASSPSDSYDNEQFF,TGTGCCAGCTCACCATCGGACAGTTACGACAATGAGCAGTTCTTC
TRBV5-4,TRBJ2-2,-,-,CASSLAGGELFF,TGTGCCAGCAGCTTGGCCGGCGGGGAGCTGTTTTTT
TRBV9,TRBJ2-7,-,once,CASSRGDTYEQYF,TGTGCCAGCAGCCGGGGGGACACCTACGAGCAGTACTTC
TRBV5-8,TRBJ2-7,TRBD2,-,CASSPGTTHEQYF,TGTGCCAGCAGCCCTGGGACTACCCACGAGCAGTACTTC
TRBV10-3,TRBJ2-2,-,medium-sized,CAISDPSVGGGGELFF,TGTGCCATCAGTGACCCGAGCGTGGGGGGTGGCGGGGAGCTGTTTTTT
TRBV4-3,TRBJ2-2,-,-,CASSQDRGAPPTGELFF,TGCGCCAGCAGCCAAGATCGGGGGGCCCCGCCTACCGGGGAGCTGTTTTTT
TRBV7-2,TRBJ2-7,TRBD1,-,CASSLMTGQYEQYF,TGTGCCAGCAGCTTGATGACAGGGCAGTACGAGCAGTACTTC
TRBV5-5,TRBJ1-1,-,once,CASSLWDGTEAFF,TGTGCCAGCAGCTTGTGGGATGGCACTGAAGCTTTCTTT
TRBV6-5,TRBJ2-4,TRBD2,-,CASSLSAGAKNIQYF,TGTGCCAGCAGTCTCTCAGCGGGGGCCAAAAACATTCAGTACTTC
TRBV7-8,TRBJ2-5,TRBD1,-,CASSQGQGGDQETQYF,TGTGCCAGCAGCCAGGGACAGGGAGGGGACCAAGAGACCCAGTACTTC
TRBV6-5,TRBJ2-3,-,-,CASKRTSTDTQYF,TGTGCCAGCAAACGGACTAGCACAGATACGCAGTATTTT
TRBV14,TRBJ2-3,-,-,CASSQELTDTQYF,TGTGCCAGCAGCCAAGAGTTAACAGATACGCAGTATTTT
TRBV6-5,TRBJ1-2,-,-,CATRTPPLGYGYTF,TGTGCCACCCGGACACCCCCACTAGGCTATGGCTACACCTTC
TRBV9,TRBJ1-2,TRBD1,once,CASTDSDRALYGYTF,TGTGCCAGCACAGACAGCGACAGGGCACTCTATGGCTACACCTTC
TRBV18,TRBJ1-5,-,-,CASSPQTGDQPQHF,TGTGCCAGCTCACCGCAAACGGGGGATCAGCCCCAGCATTTT
TRBV18,TRBJ1-3,TRBD1,-,CASSPRTGDDSGNTIYF,TGTGCCAGCTCACCCCGGACAGGAGATGACTCTGGAAACACCATATATTTT
TRBV18,TRBJ2-6,-,-,CASSPDFGRGYSGANVLTF,TGTGCCAGCTCACCGGACTTTGGGAGGGGGTACTCTGGGGCCAACGTCCTGACTTTC
TRBV29-1,TRBJ2-5,TRBD2,-,CSVGPTSGEGETQYF,TGCAGCGTTGGCCCAACTAGCGGGGAAGGAGAGACCCAGTACTTC
TRBV27,TRBJ1-1,TRBD1,-,CASSLLSGTGGNTEAFF,TGTGCCAGCAGTTTATTATCCGGGACAGGGGGGAACACTGAAGCTTTCTTT
TRBV23-1,TRBJ2-7,-,once,CASVGYSGESDEQYF,TGCGCCAGCGTGGGGTATTCGGGGGAGTCCGACGAGCAGTACTTC
TRBV7-8,TRBJ2-5,TRBD2,-,CASSHPGLAGGETQYF,TGTGCCAGCAGCCACCCGGGACTAGCGGGGGGGGAGACCCAGTACTTC
TRBV19,TRBJ2-3,-,-,CASRTRDPTDTQYF,TGTGCCAGTAGGACTCGGGACCCCACAGATACGCAGTATTTT
TRBV7-2,TRBJ1-2,-,-,CASSPEGGGYGYTF,TGTGCCAGCAGCCCAGAGGGGGGTGGATATGGCTACACCTTC
TRBV5-1,TRBJ1-1,-,few,CASSLVSGYLNTEAFF,TGCGCCAGCAGCTTGGTCTCAGGATATTTGAACACTGAAGCTTTCTTT
TRBV9,TRBJ2-7,-,-,CASSVRWESYEQYF,TGTGCCAGCAGCGTACGGTGGGAGTCGTACGAGCAGTACTTC
TRBV4-3,TRBJ2-4,-,-,CASSRTGGRDIQYF,TGCGCCAGCAGCCGAACTGGTGGTAGGGACATTCAGTACTTC
TRBV14,TRBJ2-7,-,-,CASSQGGLLTYEQYF,TGTGCCAGCAGCCAAGGAGGGCTCCTCACCTACGAGCAGTACTTC
TRBV15,TRBJ2-3,TRBD2,-,CATSRAGRFTDTQYF,TGTGCCACCAGTAGAGCGGGGCGATTCACAGATACGCAGTATTTT
TRBV28,TRBJ1-5,-,-,CASSFFRSNQPQHF,TGTGCCAGCAGTTTTTTCCGGAGCAATCAGCCCCAGCATTTT
TRBV5-4,TRBJ2-1,-,-,CASSLGGARSSYNEQFF,TGTGCCAGCAGCTTGGGTGGGGCCAGAAGCTCCTACAATGAGCAGTTCTTC
TRBV19,TRBJ2-2,TRBD2,-,CASSLLGTSSSHGELFF,TGTGCCAGTAGTCTATTAGGGACTAGCTCAAGTCACGGGGAGCTGTTTTTT
TRBV18,TRBJ2-2,-,-,CASSPPNTGELFF,TGTGCCAGCTCACCCCCTAACACCGGGGAGCTGTTTTTT
TRBV2,TRBJ1-4,-,-,CASRGTHSLVTNEKLFF,TGTGCCAGCAGGGGGACACACTCCTTGGTAACTAATGAAAAACTGTTTTTT
TRBV4-3,TRBJ2-5,-,-,CASTHSLWGQETQYF,TGCGCCAGCACCCATTCCCTTTGGGGGCAAGAGACCCAGTACTTC
TRBV5-6,TRBJ2-1,TRBD1,-,CASTFRDRANEQFF,TGTGCCAGCACCTTCCGGGACAGGGCCAATGAGCAGTTCTTC
TRBV11-3,TRBJ2-2,TRBD1,-,CASTPGQGGTGELFF,TGTGCCAGCACCCCCGGACAGGGGGGGACCGGGGAGCTGTTTTTT
TRBV13,TRBJ2-7,TRBD2,-,CASTQAGGEQYF,TGTGCCAGCACCCAAGCGGGAGGCGAGCAGTACTTC
TRBV6-5,TRBJ2-1,TRBD2,-,CASRRLAYNEQFF,TGTGCCAGCAGGAGACTAGCTTACAATGAGCAGTTCTTC
TRBV11-3,TRBJ2-7,TRBD2,once,CASSNGAGGAPEQYF,TGTGCCAGCAGCAATGGAGCGGGGGGAGCCCCCGAGCAGTACTTC
TRBV7-2,TRBJ2-1,-,-,CASSRQGYEQFF,TGTGCCAGCAGCCGCCAGGGTTATGAGCAGTTCTTC